This T cell receptor (beta chain) came from a study of shared clonotypes between healthy human individuals (dated by TCRdb to the early 2020s). Describing the broader study: A couple of women and a few men aged 18 to 49 years were included in the cohort. The study deeply sequenced blood TCR repertoires of five healthy adults to estimate repertoire size and the extent of clonotype sharing between individuals. Leukapheresis yielded between about 0.85 and 9 billion PBMCs per donor. For each donor, CD4 naive and CD4 memory were each given three plates, CD8 naive was given two plates, and CD8 memory was given one plate. Libraries were prepared and TCR repertoires were sequenced by different laboratories using diverse techniques, in order to increase sequencing depth and limit assay-specific biases. Broader findings and caveats from the paper: Compared with non-shared clonotypes, clonotypes shared by all four sorted-subset donors had higher generation probabilities. Incomplete sequencing was indicated by rarefaction of sorted-subset datasets, despite the large sequencing depth. Across several donors, roughly 5.4% of naive CD4, approximately 4% of naive CD8, around 2.5% of memory CD4, and under 0.45% of memory CD8 clonotypes were shared. The genetic and exposure-history diversity represented was limited by the small number of donors. Pairwise subsampling led to the expectation that sequencing depth would affect the degree of clonotype sharing among donors. Sampling was limited to blood, and TCR repertoires in tissue likely differ from TCR repertoires in blood. Larger estimated clonotype richness was generally found for naive subsets than for memory subsets.

For the CD8 naive samples, CD45RO-negative cells were positively selected for CCR7, yielding a CD45RA+CCR7+ population from which TemRA cells were excluded. Healthy HIV-negative adults with no recently reported acute infections or vaccinations were included as donors. Only Caucasian adults living in Nashville, Tennessee, USA were represented among the donors. Blood was obtained by leukapheresis, after which PBMCs were separated by Ficoll-Histopaque density gradient centrifugation and cryopreserved in liquid nitrogen vapor phase. Analytical flow cytometry was used to check the purity and quantity of each magnetically sorted T cell population. Genomic DNA was isolated from each sorted fraction and quantified by UV absorbance on a Nanodrop 2000c. Using the deep immunoSEQ assay, multiplex PCR amplified TCR CDR3 regions from genomic DNA. Extracted genomic DNA from each cell subset was spread evenly across all wells of several immunoSEQ 96-well plates, with each plate serving as a replicate. For sorted subsets, roughly 190 ng of genomic DNA, equivalent to 25,000 to 35,000 T cell genomes, went into each replicate PCR. The purified libraries were quantified using a Qubit 3.0 fluorometer, sized with a Bioanalyzer 2100, and then quantified again using the KAPA Library Quantification kit. Each immunoSEQ 96-well plate was sequenced on its own single-read 150-cycle Illumina NextSeq 550 flow cell. The study's own analysis went as follows. Because only junctional sequences without quality scores were contained in the immunoSEQ output, filtering matching that applied to full-length reads could not be performed. To assign V/J genes and CDR3, sequences were annotated using PyIR, a Python wrapper for IgBLAST v1.9, with IMGT germline references. Reads were filtered out if the reads had weak V/J assignments (E-value above 1e-6), no CDR3, stop codons, out-of-frame junctions, or ambiguous translated residues. V3J clonotypes were defined by identical inferred V gene, J gene, and CDR3 amino acid sequence. The percentage overlap between two repertoires was calculated by dividing the number of shared unique clonotypes by the size of the smaller repertoire. Richness of each repertoire was evaluated using RTK rarefaction, the Chao1 estimator, and Recon v2.1 estimates of unobserved clonotypes. Generation probabilities for all TCRbeta clonotypes obtained by the gDNA method from a few donors were computed using OLGA. TCRdb took this table from immuneACCESS and kept in-frame rearrangements with V and J called. Such tables lack part of the clones; where checked against another copy, unresolved V genes explain under half of the gap, and the rest is unexplained. V and J calls and clone size are those listed in that table; D and trimming were worked out from the DNA. This sample has just over 2,000,000 clones in its table, and around 96% of those were observed once. The ten largest clones add up to 1.1% of the sample.

This clone occurred a few times. The antigen it binds to is not known. Qualities for individual bases were not recorded, and no much larger clone is one base off. The CDR3 runs 13 residues from the cysteine to the phenylalanine. Only the CDR3 portion is preserved as DNA: 39 bases, with reading frame beginning at the first base. Reading the germline V gene (reference sequence) gives CDR1 MNHEY and CDR2 SMNVEV. V loses 8 bases at its end and J loses 1 base; junction bases beyond the gene matches: 2. The specimen was naive CD8+ T cells sorted from blood. Read against the paper, the sample's cell subset or site label means: CD45RA+CCR7+. Here the chain combines TRBV27 and TRBJ2-1; TRBD2 matches 7 bases in the middle. This receptor was identified in a man aged 18 to 29 in good health. The CDR3 is CASVGGSYNEQFF. The sequenced DNA: TGTGCCAGCGTGGGGGGGTCCTACAATGAGCAGTTCTTC.